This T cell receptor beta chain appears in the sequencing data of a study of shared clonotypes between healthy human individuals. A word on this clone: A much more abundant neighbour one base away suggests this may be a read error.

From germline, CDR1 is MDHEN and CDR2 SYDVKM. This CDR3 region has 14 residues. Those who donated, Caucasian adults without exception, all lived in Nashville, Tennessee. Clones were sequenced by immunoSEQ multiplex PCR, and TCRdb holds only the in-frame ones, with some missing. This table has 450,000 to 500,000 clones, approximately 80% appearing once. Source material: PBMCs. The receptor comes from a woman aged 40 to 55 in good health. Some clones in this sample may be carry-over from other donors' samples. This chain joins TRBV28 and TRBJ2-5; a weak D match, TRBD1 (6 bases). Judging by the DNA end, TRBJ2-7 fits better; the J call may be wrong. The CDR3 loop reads CASSLGIGGNEQYF. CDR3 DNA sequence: TGTGCCAGCAGTCTAGGGATAGGGGGTAACGAGCAGTACTTC.